This is a list of T cell receptor beta chains from one sample in a study of T cell repertoires in cytomegalovirus infection. Each CDR3 protein gets one entry after TCRdb re-called the reads with MiXCR. The sample includes around 200,000 distinct CDR3 sequences, 15% to 20% of them seen just once. Sequencing was performed on CD8+ T cells from PBMCs. Source of these receptors: a human donor in good health (CMV status not recorded). Some clones in this sample may be carry-over from other donors' samples. CDR3s include the opening cysteine and the closing phenylalanine or tryptophan. Each record gives: D gene, clone size, V gene, J gene, CDR3 DNA, CDR3 protein. A D gene is named only where the DNA matches it firmly. Rows give clone size only sometimes, using once, few, many, or a class for an expanded clone.

>-|few|TRBV4-2|TRBJ1-2
TGTGCCAGCAGCCAAGATCAGAACAGGGTAGATGGCTACACCTTC
CASSQDQNRVDGYTF
>-|-|TRBV12-3/TRBV12-4|TRBJ2-2
TGTGCCAGCAGTCCTGGAACGGGACACTCTCCAAGTTCCTTTACCGGGGAGCTGTTTTTT
CASSPGTGHSPSSFTGELFF
>-|many|TRBV28|TRBJ1-1
TGTGCCAGCAGTCCAGGGGTTGGTTACATGAACACTGAAGCTTTCTTT
CASSPGVGYMNTEAFF
>TRBD1|many|TRBV7-9|TRBJ2-7
TGTGCCAGCAGCTCACACGGGACAGGGGCTTACGAGCAGTACTTC
CASSSHGTGAYEQYF
>TRBD1|few|TRBV7-8|TRBJ2-7
TGTGCCAGCAGCCAACCGACAGGGGCGCAAGGTTTCGGAACCTACGAGCAGTACTTC
CASSQPTGAQGFGTYEQYF
>-|-|TRBV12-3/TRBV12-4|TRBJ2-7
TGTGCCAGCAGTCTCCCGGACAGCTCCTACGAGCAGTACTTC
CASSLPDSSYEQYF
>-|-|TRBV7-9|TRBJ1-5
TGTGCCAGCAGCTTGGGAGGACTCAATCAGCCCCAGCATTTT
CASSLGGLNQPQHF
>-|-|TRBV2|TRBJ2-5
TGTGCCAGCAGTGAATTGCGAGAGACCCAGTACTTC
CASSELRETQYF
>TRBD1|few|TRBV28|TRBJ1-4
TGTGCCAGCAGCAATCCCGGGACAGGGGTTGAAAAACTGTTTTTT
CASSNPGTGVEKLFF
>TRBD1|few|TRBV6-2/TRBV6-3|TRBJ1-5
TGTGCCAGCAGCCCAATTCAGGGGGCGTACAGACAGCCCCAGCATTTT
CASSPIQGAYRQPQHF
>-|few|TRBV7-2|TRBJ2-7
TGTGCCAGCAGGGCGGCCTACGAGCAGTACTTC
CASRAAYEQYF
>-|few|TRBV14|TRBJ1-1
TGTGCCAGCAGCCCAGGCCGTGGTGAAGCTTTCTTT
CASSPGRGEAFF
>-|-|TRBV6-2/TRBV6-3|TRBJ1-1
TGTGCCAGCAACCCTGGACAGCCGAACACTGAAGCTTTCTTT
CASNPGQPNTEAFF
>TRBD1|few|TRBV7-2|TRBJ2-6
TGTGCCAGCAGCCTCAACCGAGACGGGACAGGGGGCGCTGGGGCCAACGTCCTGACTTTC
CASSLNRDGTGGAGANVLTF
>-|many|TRBV7-2|TRBJ1-2
TGTGCCAGCAGCTGGGAACGAGGGCGGCTCTATGGCTACACCTTC
CASSWERGRLYGYTF
>TRBD1|few|TRBV12-3/TRBV12-4|TRBJ1-5
TGTGCCAGCAGTTATTGGAGGCAACAGGGGCTCAATCAGCCCCAGCATTTT
CASSYWRQQGLNQPQHF
>-|-|TRBV12-3/TRBV12-4|TRBJ2-2
TGTGCCAGCGCCGGGGGTACCGGGGAGCTGTTTTTT
CASAGGTGELFF
>TRBD1|-|TRBV19|TRBJ1-2
TGTGCCAGTAGTCGACCGGACAGGGACACTTACTATGGCTACACCTTC
CASSRPDRDTYYGYTF
>-|-|TRBV7-8|TRBJ2-2
TGTGCCAGCATCCGTAGCCACACCGGGGAGCTGTTTTTT
CASIRSHTGELFF
>TRBD1|-|TRBV7-3|TRBJ2-1
TGTGCCAGCAGCGGACCCGGGACAGGGCGCAATGAGCAGTTCTTC
CASSGPGTGRNEQFF
>TRBD2|-|TRBV28|TRBJ2-3
TGTGCCAGCAGCGTGACCCTACAGGAAAGCGGGGGGGCTACGGATACGCAGTATTTT
CASSVTLQESGGATDTQYF
>TRBD2|-|TRBV7-2|TRBJ2-1
TGTGCCAGCAGCTTAGGTCGCGGGGGGATCGATGAGCAGTTCTTC
CASSLGRGGIDEQFF